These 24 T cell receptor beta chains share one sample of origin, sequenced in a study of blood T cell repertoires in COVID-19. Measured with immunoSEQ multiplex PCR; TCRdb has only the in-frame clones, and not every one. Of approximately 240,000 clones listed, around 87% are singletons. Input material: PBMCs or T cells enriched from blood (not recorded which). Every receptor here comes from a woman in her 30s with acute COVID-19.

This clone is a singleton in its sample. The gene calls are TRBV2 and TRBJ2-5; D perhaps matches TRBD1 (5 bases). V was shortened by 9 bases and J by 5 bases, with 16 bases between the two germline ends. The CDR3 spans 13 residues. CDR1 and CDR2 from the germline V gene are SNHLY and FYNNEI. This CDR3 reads CASRLGWGETQYF. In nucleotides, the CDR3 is TGTGCCAGTAGACTGGGTTGGGGCGAGACCCAGTACTTC.

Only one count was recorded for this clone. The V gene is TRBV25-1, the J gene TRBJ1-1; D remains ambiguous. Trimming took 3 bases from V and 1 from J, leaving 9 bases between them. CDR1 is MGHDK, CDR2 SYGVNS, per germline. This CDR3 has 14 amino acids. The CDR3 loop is CASSDRQANTEAFF. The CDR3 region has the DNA TGTGCCAGCAGTGACAGACAAGCGAACACTGAAGCTTTCTTT.

CDR3 sequence reads: CASSGGGNEQFF. DNA of the CDR3: TGCGCCAGCAGCGGCGGAGGGAATGAGCAGTTCTTC. This sequence joins TRBV5-1 and TRBJ2-1; possibly TRBD2 for D (6 bases). V was cut by 4 bases and J by 7 bases, with 9 bases left in between. The V gene's germline CDR1 is SGHRS and CDR2 YFSETQ. CDR3 length equals 12 residues.

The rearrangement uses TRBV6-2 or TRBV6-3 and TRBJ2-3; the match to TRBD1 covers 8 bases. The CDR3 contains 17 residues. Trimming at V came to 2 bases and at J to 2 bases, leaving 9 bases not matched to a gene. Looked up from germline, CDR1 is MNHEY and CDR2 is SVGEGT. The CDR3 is CASSYPSQGAFTDTQYF. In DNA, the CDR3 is TGTGCCAGCAGTTACCCCAGTCAGGGGGCCTTCACAGATACGCAGTATTTT.

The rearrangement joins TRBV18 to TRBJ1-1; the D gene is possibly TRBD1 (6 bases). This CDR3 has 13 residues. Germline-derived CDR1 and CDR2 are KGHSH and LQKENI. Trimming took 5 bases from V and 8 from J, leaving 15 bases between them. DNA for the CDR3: TGTGCCAGCTCAGACGGAGCCGGGACAGAAGCTTTCTTT. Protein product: CASSDGAGTEAFF.

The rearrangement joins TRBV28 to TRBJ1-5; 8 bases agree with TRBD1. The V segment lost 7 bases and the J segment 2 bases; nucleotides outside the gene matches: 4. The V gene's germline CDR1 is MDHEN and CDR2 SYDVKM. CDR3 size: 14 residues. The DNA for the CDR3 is TGTGCCAGCAAACAGGGGGGAGGCAATCAGCCCCAGCATTTT. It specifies CASKQGGGNQPQHF. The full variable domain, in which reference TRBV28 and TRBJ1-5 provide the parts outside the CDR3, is DVKVTQSSRYLVKRTGEKVFLECVQDMDHENMFWYRQDPGLGLRLIYFSYDVKMKEKGDIPEGYSVSREKKERFSLILESASTNQTSMYLCASKQGGGNQPQHFGDGTRLSIL.

DNA for the CDR3: TGCGCCAGCAGCCCAGGACTAGCGGGAGGACGAACCGGGGAGCTGTTTTTT. The encoded protein is CASSPGLAGGRTGELFF. This chain links TRBV5-1 with TRBJ2-2, with 14 bases that match TRBD2. The CDR3 is made up of 17 amino acids. The J segment lost 5 bases and the V segment lost 4 bases, leaving 7 bases of the junction unmatched. CDR1 and CDR2 (germline): SGHRS, YFSETQ.

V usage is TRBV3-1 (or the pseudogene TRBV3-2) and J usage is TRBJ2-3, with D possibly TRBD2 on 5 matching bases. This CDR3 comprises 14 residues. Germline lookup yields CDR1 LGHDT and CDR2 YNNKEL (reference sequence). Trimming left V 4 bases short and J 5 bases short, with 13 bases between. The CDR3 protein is CASSLQGGGDTQYF. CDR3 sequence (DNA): TGTGCCAGCAGCCTCCAAGGCGGAGGAGATACGCAGTATTTT.

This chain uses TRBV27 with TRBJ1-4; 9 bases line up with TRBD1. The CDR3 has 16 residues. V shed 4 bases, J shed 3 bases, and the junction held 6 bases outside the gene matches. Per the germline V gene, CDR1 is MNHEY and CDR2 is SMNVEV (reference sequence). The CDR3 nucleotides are TGTGCCAGCAGTTCACAGGGGGCCCTGGCTAATGAAAAACTGTTTTTT. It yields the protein CASSSQGALANEKLFF. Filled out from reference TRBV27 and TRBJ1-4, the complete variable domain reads EAQVTQNPRYLITVTGKKLTVTCSQNMNHEYMSWYRQDPGLGLRQIYYSMNVEVTDKGDVPEGYKVSRKEKRNFPLILESPSPNQTSLYFCASSSQGALANEKLFFGSGTQLSVL.

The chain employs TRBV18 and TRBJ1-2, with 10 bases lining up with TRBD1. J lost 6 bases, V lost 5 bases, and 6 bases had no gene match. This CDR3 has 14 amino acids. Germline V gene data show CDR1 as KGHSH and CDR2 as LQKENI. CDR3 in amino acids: CASSNTGTGDGYTF. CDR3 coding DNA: TGTGCCAGCTCAAACACCGGGACAGGGGATGGCTACACCTTC.

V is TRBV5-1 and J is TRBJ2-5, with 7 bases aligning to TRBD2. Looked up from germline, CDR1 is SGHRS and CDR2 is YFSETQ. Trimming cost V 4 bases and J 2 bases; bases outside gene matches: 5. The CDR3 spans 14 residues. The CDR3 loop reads CASSHAGGQETQYF. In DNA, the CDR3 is TGCGCCAGCAGCCATGCCGGGGGGCAAGAGACCCAGTACTTC.

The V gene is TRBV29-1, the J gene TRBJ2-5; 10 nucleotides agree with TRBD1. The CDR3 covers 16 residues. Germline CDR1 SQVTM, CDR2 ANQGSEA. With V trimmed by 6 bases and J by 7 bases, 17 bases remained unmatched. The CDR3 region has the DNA TGCAGCGTCGCAATAATCGGGACAGGGGCAAAAGTGACCCAGTACTTC. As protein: CSVAIIGTGAKVTQYF.

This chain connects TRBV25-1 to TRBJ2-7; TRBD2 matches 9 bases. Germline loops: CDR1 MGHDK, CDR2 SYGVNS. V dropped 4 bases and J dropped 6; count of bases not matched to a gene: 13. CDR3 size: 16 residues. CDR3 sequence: CASSGGLAGSMAEQYF. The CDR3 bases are TGTGCCAGCAGTGGGGGGCTAGCGGGATCGATGGCCGAGCAGTACTTC.

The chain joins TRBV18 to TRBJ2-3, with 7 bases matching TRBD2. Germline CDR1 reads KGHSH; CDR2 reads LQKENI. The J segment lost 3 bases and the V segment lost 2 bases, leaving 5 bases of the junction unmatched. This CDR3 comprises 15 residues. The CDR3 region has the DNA TGTGCCAGCTCACCAAAGGCGGGAGATACAGATACGCAGTATTTT. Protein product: CASSPKAGDTDTQYF.

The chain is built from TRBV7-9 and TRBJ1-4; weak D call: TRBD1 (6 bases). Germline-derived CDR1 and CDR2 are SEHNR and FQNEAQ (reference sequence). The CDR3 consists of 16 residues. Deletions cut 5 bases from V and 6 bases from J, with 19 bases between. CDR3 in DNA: TGTGCCAGCAGCACTCCGAAGGGGGGGTTGGATGAAAAACTGTTTTTT. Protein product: CASSTPKGGLDEKLFF.

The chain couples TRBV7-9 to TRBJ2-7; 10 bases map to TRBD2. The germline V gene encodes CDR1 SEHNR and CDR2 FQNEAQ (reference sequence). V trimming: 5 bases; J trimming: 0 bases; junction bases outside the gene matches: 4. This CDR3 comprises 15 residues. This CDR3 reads CASSPSGGASYEQYF. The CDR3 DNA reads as TGTGCCAGCAGCCCCAGCGGGGGGGCCTCCTACGAGCAGTACTTC.

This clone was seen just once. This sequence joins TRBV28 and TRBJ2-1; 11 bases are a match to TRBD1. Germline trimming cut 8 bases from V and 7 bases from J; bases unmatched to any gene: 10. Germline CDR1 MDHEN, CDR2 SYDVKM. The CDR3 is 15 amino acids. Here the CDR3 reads CASRTGGQGGNEQFF. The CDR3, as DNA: TGTGCCAGCCGGACCGGGGGACAGGGGGGGAATGAGCAGTTCTTC.

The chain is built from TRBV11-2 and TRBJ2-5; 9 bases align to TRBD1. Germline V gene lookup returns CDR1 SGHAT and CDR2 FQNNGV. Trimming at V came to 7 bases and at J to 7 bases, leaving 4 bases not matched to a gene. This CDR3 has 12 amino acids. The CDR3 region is CASTGQGGTQYF. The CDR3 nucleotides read TGTGCCAGCACGGGACAGGGAGGGACCCAGTACTTC.

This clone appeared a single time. The CDR3 DNA reads as TGTGCCAGCAGTTCCCCGGGGGAGGGGGCTTTCTTT. Its translation is CASSSPGEGAFF. This chain connects TRBV12-3 or TRBV12-4 to TRBJ1-1, with D perhaps TRBD1 (5 bases). V lost 4 bases and J 11 bases, leaving 14 bases between the germline ends. The length of the CDR3 is 12 residues.

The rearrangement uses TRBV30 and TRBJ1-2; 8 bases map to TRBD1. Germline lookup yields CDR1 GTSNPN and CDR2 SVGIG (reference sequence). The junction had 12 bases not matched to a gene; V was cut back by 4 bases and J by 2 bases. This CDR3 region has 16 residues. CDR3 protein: CAWKTGGQATNYGYTF. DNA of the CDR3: TGTGCCTGGAAAACGGGGGGACAGGCCACCAACTATGGCTACACCTTC. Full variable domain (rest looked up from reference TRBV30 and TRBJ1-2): SQTIHQWPATLVQPVGSPLSLECTVEGTSNPNLYWYRQAAGRGLQLLFYSVGIGQISSEVPQNLSASRPQDRQFILSSKKLLLSDSGFYLCAWKTGGQATNYGYTFGSGTRLTVV.

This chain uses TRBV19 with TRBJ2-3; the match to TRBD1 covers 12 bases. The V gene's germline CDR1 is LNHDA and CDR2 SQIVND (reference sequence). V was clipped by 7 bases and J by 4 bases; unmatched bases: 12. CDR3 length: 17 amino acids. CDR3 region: CASNTWGQGAVADTQYF. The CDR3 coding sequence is TGTGCCAGTAACACCTGGGGACAGGGGGCAGTTGCAGATACGCAGTATTTT. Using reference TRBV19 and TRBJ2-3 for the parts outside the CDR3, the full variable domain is DGGITQSPKYLFRKEGQNVTLSCEQNLNHDAMYWYRQDPGQGLRLIYYSQIVNDFQKGDIAEGYSVSREKKESFPLTVTSAQKNPTAFYLCASNTWGQGAVADTQYFGPGTRLTVL.

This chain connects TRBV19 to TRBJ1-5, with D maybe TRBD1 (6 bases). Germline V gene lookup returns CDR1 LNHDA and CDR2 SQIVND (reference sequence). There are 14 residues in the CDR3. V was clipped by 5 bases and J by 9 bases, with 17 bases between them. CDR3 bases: TGTGCCAGTAGTTTCGGGGGGCCGGGTTCGCCCCAGCATTTT. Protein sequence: CASSFGGPGSPQHF.

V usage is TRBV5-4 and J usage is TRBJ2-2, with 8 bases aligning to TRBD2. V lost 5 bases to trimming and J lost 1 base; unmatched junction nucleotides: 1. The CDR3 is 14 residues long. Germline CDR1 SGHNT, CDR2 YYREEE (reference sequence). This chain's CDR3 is CASRRGENTGELFF. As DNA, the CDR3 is TGTGCCAGCAGGCGGGGGGAGAACACCGGGGAGCTGTTTTTT.

The CDR3 is CASSPGLAKTRFYEQYF. The CDR3 nucleotides read TGTGCCAGCAGTCCCGGACTAGCGAAGACCCGGTTCTACGAGCAGTACTTC. This chain joins TRBV28 and TRBJ2-7; 9 nucleotides agree with TRBD2. The CDR3 is 17 amino acids. J lost 3 bases, V lost 5 bases, and 14 bases had no gene match. The germline CDR1 and CDR2 sequences are MDHEN and SYDVKM.